The 27 T cell receptor beta chains given below trace back to one sample, sequenced in a study of cytomegalovirus exposure and HLA in healthy donors. The study ran its PCR with 60 Vbeta and 13 Jbeta primers. Method: immunoSEQ multiplex PCR; TCRdb's copy keeps in-frame clones and lacks some. The sample consists of 75,000 to 95,000 clones, about 73% of them appearing once. Sequencing was carried out using PBMCs. The receptors originated from a woman aged 40 to 55 in good health and CMV-seropositive.

At least ten counts were recorded for this clone. The chain carries TRBV25-1 and TRBJ2-7; 7 bases fit TRBD1. CDR3 size: 15 residues. Germline V gene data show CDR1 as MGHDK and CDR2 as SYGVNS. Trimming took 5 bases from V and 4 from J; bases not matched to a gene: 11. The CDR3 DNA follows: TGTGCCAGCAGTCCAGCTAACAGGGGTTCTTACGAGCAGTACTTC. As protein: CASSPANRGSYEQYF.

This chain joins TRBV6-5 and TRBJ2-1; 7 positions match TRBD2. V lost 0 bases, J lost 1 base, and 0 bases stayed unmatched. Germline V lookup: CDR1 MNHEY, CDR2 SVGAGI. This CDR3 comprises 15 residues. DNA of the CDR3: TGTGCCAGCAGTTACTCTAGCGGGTCCTACAATGAGCAGTTCTTC. It encodes CASSYSSGSYNEQFF.

The chain is built from TRBV27 and TRBJ1-2, with a tentative D call TRBD1 (6 bases). This CDR3 contains 15 residues. The germline gives CDR1 MNHEY, CDR2 SMNVEV (reference sequence). V gave up 5 bases and J gave up 0 bases, with 13 bases separating them. CDR3 DNA sequence: TGTGCCAGCAGTCAAGGGACACCTACTAACTATGGCTACACCTTC. This gives the protein CASSQGTPTNYGYTF.

The gene calls are TRBV28 and TRBJ1-3, with 10 bases that match TRBD1. The CDR3 runs 14 residues. J lost 0 bases, V lost 10 bases, and 3 bases had no gene match. The V gene's germline CDR1 is MDHEN and CDR2 SYDVKM. CDR3 bases: TGTGCCACGGGACAGGGGTTCTCTGGAAACACCATATATTTT. As protein: CATGQGFSGNTIYF.

The chain employs TRBV4-3 and TRBJ1-2; 7 bases map to TRBD1. The V gene's germline CDR1 is LGHNA and CDR2 YSLEER. The V gene end was trimmed by 5 bases and the J gene end by 6 bases; junction bases not matched to a gene: 6. The CDR3 is made up of 13 amino acids. The CDR3 DNA reads TGCGCCAGCAGCTCCGACAGGGCGGATGGCTACACCTTC. This sequence encodes CASSSDRADGYTF.

This chain joins TRBV7-8 and TRBJ1-3, with unresolved D. Germline lookup yields CDR1 SGHVS and CDR2 FQNEAQ. The CDR3 sequence is 15 residues long. Trimming cost V 5 bases and J 1 base, with 12 bases left between them. This chain's CDR3 is CASSPAIGSGNTIYF. CDR3 bases: TGTGCCAGCAGCCCAGCGATTGGTTCTGGAAACACCATATATTTT.

The chain couples TRBV30 to TRBJ2-2; tentatively, D is TRBD2 (5 bases). Germline-derived CDR1 and CDR2 are GTSNPN and SVGIG (reference sequence). The ends were cut back, 0 bases at V and 6 bases at J, with 8 bases in the middle. The CDR3 runs to 13 residues. Here the CDR3 reads CAWSVHGAGELFF. In DNA form, the CDR3 reads TGTGCCTGGAGTGTACACGGGGCCGGGGAGCTGTTTTTT.

This chain uses TRBV27 with TRBJ1-2, with 12 bases matching TRBD1. The CDR3 is made up of 16 amino acids. J gave up 8 bases and V 5 bases, and 12 bases lay outside the gene matches. The germline gives CDR1 MNHEY, CDR2 SMNVEV (reference sequence). In DNA form, the CDR3 reads TGTGCCAGCAGTCCGGACGCGGGACAGGGGGCTGGGGGCTACACCTTC. Protein product: CASSPDAGQGAGGYTF.

A few counts support this clone. The genes are TRBV10-3 and TRBJ1-6, with TRBD1 identical over 7 bases. CDR3 size: 14 residues. V lost 10 bases, J lost 7 bases, and 10 bases stayed unmatched. Germline V CDR1 and CDR2: ENHRY, SYGVKD. In DNA form, the CDR3 reads TGTGCCACGAACTATGGGACAGAAAATTCACCCCTCCACTTT. Its protein product is CATNYGTENSPLHF.

CDR3 amino acids: CASSLWQGGNTGELFF. The CDR3 bases are TGTGCCAGCAGCTTGTGGCAGGGCGGGAACACCGGGGAGCTGTTTTTT. The J gene is TRBJ2-2, the V gene TRBV5-6; a weak D match, TRBD1 (5 bases). Germline V CDR1 and CDR2: SGHDT, YYEEEE. The V gene lost 1 base and the J gene lost 1 base, with 11 bases spanning the gap. The CDR3 consists of 16 residues. Full variable domain (outside the CDR3, taken from reference TRBV5-6 and TRBJ2-2): DAGVTQSPTHLIKTRGQQVTLRCSPKSGHDTVSWYQQALGQGPQFIFQYYEEEERQRGNFPDRFSGHQFPNYSSELNVNALLLGDSALYLCASSLWQGGNTGELFFGEGSRLTVL.

V gene TRBV7-9 combines with J gene TRBJ1-1, with TRBD1 matching 11 bases. This CDR3 region has 15 residues. Germline lookup yields CDR1 SEHNR and CDR2 FQNEAQ (reference sequence). Trimming took 5 bases from V and 3 from J; bases not matched to a gene: 5. The CDR3 bases are TGTGCCAGCAGCCTAGGACAGGGGGCCTACACTGAAGCTTTCTTT. It is translated as CASSLGQGAYTEAFF. The full variable domain, completed using reference TRBV7-9 and TRBJ1-1, is DTGVSQNPRHKITKRGQNVTFRCDPISEHNRLYWYRQTLGQGPEFLTYFQNEAQLEKSRLLSDRFSAERPKGSFSTLEIQRTEQGDSAMYLCASSLGQGAYTEAFFGQGTRLTVV.

Points on this clone: The germline gene is not matched at one end of the junction; a read error may be the cause. J is TRBJ2-2 and V is TRBV7-7, with D perhaps matching TRBD2 (6 bases). The length of the CDR3 is 15 residues. Germline V gene lookup returns CDR1 SSHAT and CDR2 FNYEAQ (reference sequence). CDR3 amino acids: CASSPLEGNTGELFF. In DNA, the CDR3 is TGTGCTAGCAGCCCCCTGGAGGGGAACACCGGGGAGCTGTTTTTT.

V and J are TRBV9 and TRBJ2-6; weak D call: TRBD1 (6 bases). Deletions cut 3 bases from V and 3 bases from J, with 10 bases between. Germline CDR1 and CDR2: SGDLS and YYNGEE. CDR3 size: 15 residues. For the CDR3, the DNA is TGTGCCAGCAGCGCCGGGACACTTGGGGCCAACGTCCTGACTTTC. It is translated as CASSAGTLGANVLTF.

The V call is TRBV7-9, the J call TRBJ2-7, with 7 nucleotides matching TRBD1. V shed 5 bases and J 2 bases; nucleotides not matched to a gene: 9. Germline V lookup: CDR1 SEHNR, CDR2 FQNEAQ (reference sequence). The CDR3 runs to 15 residues. CDR3 protein: CASSPWTGTTYEQYF. For the CDR3, the DNA is TGTGCCAGCAGCCCCTGGACAGGTACTACCTACGAGCAGTACTTC.

This clone has just a few counts. V and J are TRBV7-8 and TRBJ1-5, with 7 bases lining up with TRBD1. The trim removed 5 bases at V and 5 bases at J, leaving 6 bases unmatched. Germline-derived CDR1 and CDR2 are SGHVS and FQNEAQ. The CDR3 runs 14 residues. The CDR3, as DNA: TGTGCCAGCAGCCAGGGGACAGTGGATCAGCCCCAGCATTTT. Its protein is CASSQGTVDQPQHF.

Written as DNA, the CDR3 is TGTGCCAGCAGCCATGACAGGGACGAGCAGTACTTC. Encoded protein: CASSHDRDEQYF. This chain connects TRBV2 to TRBJ2-7, with 7 nucleotides matching TRBD1. With 6 bases clipped from V and 5 bases from J, the junction kept 4 bases outside the gene matches. There are 12 residues in the CDR3. CDR1 is SNHLY and CDR2 is FYNNEI in the germline V gene.

The genes are TRBV6-1 and TRBJ1-2; no firm D call. V gave up 9 bases and J gave up 3 bases, with 11 bases separating them. Germline V gives CDR1 MNHNS, CDR2 SASEGT. This CDR3 contains 12 residues. CDR3 nucleotide sequence: TGTGCCAGTACTTTCGGGGACTATGGCTACACCTTC. Translating it yields CASTFGDYGYTF.

The chain couples TRBV5-1 to TRBJ1-3; D uncertain. The CDR3 has 16 amino acids. The ends were cut back, 0 bases at V and 3 bases at J, with 13 bases in the middle. Germline CDR1 SGHRS, CDR2 YFSETQ. The CDR3 DNA reads TGCGCCAGCAGCTTGGTTGGCAGCGGATATGGAAACACCATATATTTT. Residues: CASSLVGSGYGNTIYF.

With respect to this clone: Different DNA sequences within this sample yield the same CDR3. The rearrangement uses TRBV12-1 and TRBJ2-2; the table's D call TRBD2 went unverified against the DNA. TRBV12-1 is an annotated pseudogene. The CDR3 totals 17 residues. DNA for the CDR3: TGTGCCAGCAGCTTTGCCCGACTAGCGGGAGTCTCGGGGGAGCTGTTTTTT. It translates to CASSFARLAGVSGELFF.

The chain joins TRBV6-1 to TRBJ2-7; D is ambiguous. Germline CDR1 MNHNS, CDR2 SASEGT. The V and J ends lost 11 bases and 0 bases respectively, with 17 bases between them. CDR3 size: 14 residues. The CDR3 reads CACGLRPSSYEQYF. DNA of the CDR3: TGTGCCTGCGGCTTGCGGCCTAGCTCCTACGAGCAGTACTTC.

This rearrangement joins TRBV11-3 to TRBJ2-1; 10 bases fit TRBD2. V lost 2 bases and J lost 0; bases outside the gene matches: 13. This CDR3 has 20 amino acids. CDR1 is SGHNT, CDR2 YENEEA, per germline. The CDR3 bases are TGTGCCAGCAGCTTAATTGCTAGCGGGAGTCCCAGTAGCTCCTACAATGAGCAGTTCTTC. Protein product: CASSLIASGSPSSSYNEQFF.

This chain joins TRBV4-2 and TRBJ2-1, with 11 bases aligning to TRBD2. This CDR3 has 15 residues. V lost 4 bases, J lost 9 bases, and 8 bases stayed unmatched. Germline V lookup: CDR1 LGHNA, CDR2 YNFKEQ. CDR3 sequence: CASSLAGGPGSEQFF. The CDR3 DNA reads as TGTGCCAGCAGCCTAGCGGGAGGGCCTGGTAGTGAGCAGTTCTTC.

This clone has at least ten counts. The chain links TRBV6-5 to TRBJ2-3, with 7 bases that match TRBD2. Germline lookup yields CDR1 MNHEY and CDR2 SVGAGI. This CDR3 spans 15 amino acids. V trimming: 4 bases; J trimming: 7 bases; junction bases outside the gene matches: 11. CDR3 sequence: CASSSLAGGINTQYF. Here the CDR3 DNA reads TGTGCCAGCAGTTCCCTCGCCGGGGGGATAAATACGCAGTATTTT.

The chain couples TRBV15 to TRBJ1-4; D gene ambiguous. CDR3 length: 13 residues. Germline values: CDR1 LNHNV, CDR2 YYDKDF (reference sequence). V lost 3 bases and J lost 5, with 7 bases in between. CDR3 sequence: CATSRRRNEKLFF. In DNA form, the CDR3 reads TGTGCCACCAGCAGGCGGAGGAATGAAAAACTGTTTTTT.

This chain links TRBV6-5 with TRBJ2-3, with a tentative D call TRBD2 (6 bases). V dropped 0 bases and J dropped 5 bases, with 15 bases sitting between them. The CDR3 is 16 residues long. Germline V gene lookup returns CDR1 MNHEY and CDR2 SVGAGI. The CDR3 nucleotides are TGTGCCAGCAGTTACTCGGGCGGGACGCGCAAAGATACGCAGTATTTT. It specifies CASSYSGGTRKDTQYF.

The V call is TRBV6-4, the J call TRBJ2-7; 10 nucleotides match TRBD2. This CDR3 has 16 amino acids. V lost 7 bases to trimming and J lost 2 bases; unmatched junction nucleotides: 11. Germline V lookup: CDR1 MRHNA, CDR2 SNTAGT. The DNA for the CDR3 is TGTGCCAGCAAGGGTCTAGGACTAGCGGTAGCCTACGAGCAGTACTTC. It codes for CASKGLGLAVAYEQYF.

The sample holds a few counts of this clone. This chain uses TRBV29-1 with TRBJ2-1; D may be TRBD2 (6 bases). V was shortened by 6 bases and J by 3 bases, with 15 bases between the two germline ends. The CDR3 sequence is 14 residues long. Germline values: CDR1 SQVTM, CDR2 ANQGSEA. In DNA form, the CDR3 reads TGCAGCGTCATTAAACTAGCTCTCTACAATGAGCAGTTCTTC. This codes for CSVIKLALYNEQFF.